The clone carrying this T cell receptor (beta chain) came up a few times. In germline, CDR1 is SGHRS, CDR2 YFSETQ. V was pared by 0 bases and J by 5 bases, with 11 bases of the junction left unmatched. This CDR3 spans 18 amino acids. A TCRbeta library incorporating unique molecular identifiers was prepared. TCRdb passed the PCR reads through MiXCR, listing each CDR3 protein once. The table has fewer than 550,000 distinct CDR3 sequences, 11% seen once. This entry comes from a study of T-cell reconstitution after alpha-beta-depleted transplantation in children. The TCR sequence derives from a human donor who donated a stem cell graft to a child with acute myeloid leukemia. The chain carries TRBV5-1 and TRBJ1-4, with 9 bases aligning to TRBD1. The material was PBMCs from the stem cell graft donor, obtained from the stem cell graft. The CDR3 coding sequence is TGCGCCAGCAGCTTGGCCCGGGACAGGGCGAATGGGAATGAAAAACTGTTTTTT. As protein: CASSLARDRANGNEKLFF.